This TCR beta chain stems from a study of blood T cell repertoires in COVID-19. At the level of the study: Samples came from the United States, Italy and Spain, spanning acute and convalescent COVID-19. The analysed material was cDNA or gDNA that came from T cells, B-cell-depleted T cells, or PBMCs.

Method: immunoSEQ multiplex PCR; TCRdb's copy keeps in-frame clones and lacks some. This sample carries over 150,000 clones, over 60% of them seen once, and the ten largest clones take 7% to 9%. Between the trimmed V and J ends, which lost 7 bases and 11 bases, there was a span of 24 bases. Germline-derived CDR1 and CDR2 are LNHDA and SQIVND (reference sequence). The CDR3 has 15 residues. The sequence was collected from a man aged 55 to 69 with acute or convalescent COVID-19. The material sequenced was peripheral blood. This chain connects TRBV19 to TRBJ1-5; possible D gene TRBD1, 5 bases. The chain's CDR3 is CASTQTGTLLEAQHF. The CDR3 DNA sequence: TGTGCCAGTACCCAAACCGGGACTCTCCTTGAGGCCCAGCATTTT.